This entry lists 25 T cell receptor beta chains sequenced from one sample in a study of blood T cell repertoires in COVID-19. TCRdb's copy holds only in-frame clones and misses some; the assay was immunoSEQ multiplex PCR. The sample records more than 95,000 clones, 90% to 95% being singletons. The sample comprised peripheral blood. The receptors here all came from a man between 50 and 59 years old with COVID-19, enrolled during active disease.

The chain carries TRBV5-1 and TRBJ2-1, with 14 bases aligning to TRBD2. Germline values: CDR1 SGHRS, CDR2 YFSETQ. There are 17 residues in the CDR3. J gave up 4 bases and V 4 bases, and 7 bases lay outside the gene matches. In DNA form, the CDR3 reads TGCGCCAGCAGCCCCGGGACTAGCGGGAGTGCTTACAATGAGCAGTTCTTC. Translation: CASSPGTSGSAYNEQFF.

This chain connects TRBV5-1 to TRBJ1-1; TRBD1 matches at 7 bases. Germline CDR1 and CDR2: SGHRS and YFSETQ. Trimming cost V 0 bases and J 4 bases; bases outside gene matches: 3. This CDR3 comprises 14 residues. DNA of the CDR3: TGCGCCAGCAGCTTGGCAGGGGGGATCACTGAAGCTTTCTTT. Protein sequence: CASSLAGGITEAFF.

V usage is TRBV15 and J usage is TRBJ2-1; 11 bases align to TRBD2. CDR3 length equals 16 residues. V trimming: 1 base; J trimming: 6 bases; junction bases outside the gene matches: 5. In germline, CDR1 is LNHNV, CDR2 YYDKDF (reference sequence). The DNA for the CDR3 is TGTGCCACCAGCAGAGCAACTAGCGGGAGCTTCAATGAGCAGTTCTTC. It yields the protein CATSRATSGSFNEQFF.

CDR3 coding DNA: TGTGCCAGCTCACCACCGGCAGGGTCCGACACTGAAGCTTTCTTT. Translating it yields CASSPPAGSDTEAFF. The rearrangement uses TRBV18 and TRBJ1-1, with D perhaps matching TRBD1 (5 bases). This CDR3 spans 15 amino acids. With 0 bases removed from V and 3 bases from J, the gap between germline ends came to 11 bases. CDR1 is KGHSH, CDR2 LQKENI, per germline.

The CDR3 sequence is CASSLQLAGGHEQYV. CDR3 bases: TGTGCCAGCAGTTTACAACTAGCGGGAGGCCACGAGCAGTACGTC. The V and J genes are TRBV27 and TRBJ2-7; 12 bases align to TRBD2. This CDR3 has 15 amino acids. Trimming took 2 bases from V and 5 from J; bases not matched to a gene: 4. Germline V gene data show CDR1 as MNHEY and CDR2 as SMNVEV (reference sequence).

This clone was counted between two and nine times. Other DNA sequences in this specimen translate into the identical CDR3. V is TRBV19 and J is TRBJ1-5, with 11 positions matching TRBD1. This CDR3 comprises 14 residues. Germline values: CDR1 LNHDA, CDR2 SQIVND (reference sequence). With 5 bases clipped from V and 4 bases from J, the junction kept 1 base outside the gene matches. This CDR3 reads CASSGTGGNQPQHF. The DNA of the CDR3 is TGTGCCAGTAGTGGGACAGGGGGGAATCAGCCCCAGCATTTT.

This clone was seen a single time. The chain uses TRBV7-9 and TRBJ2-7; 8 bases match TRBD1. Trimming took 4 bases from V and 1 from J; bases not matched to a gene: 6. Germline CDR1 is SEHNR and CDR2 is FQNEAQ (reference sequence). The CDR3 has 15 residues. The CDR3 here is CASSSTGEESYEQYF. For the CDR3, the DNA is TGTGCCAGCAGCTCGACAGGGGAGGAATCCTACGAGCAGTACTTC.

A note on this clone: The junction departs from germline at one end; a sequencing error may be responsible. The J gene is TRBJ2-7, the V gene TRBV4-1; 8 bases match TRBD2. The CDR3 runs 14 residues. Germline-derived CDR1 and CDR2 are MGHRA and YSYEKL. This CDR3 is CASSQTSDTYEQYF. CDR3 bases: TGCGCCAGCAGCCAGACTAGCGATACATACGAACAGTACTTC.

This clone was recorded only once. The V call is TRBV6-5, the J call TRBJ1-6; 8 bases map to TRBD1. The ends lost 6 bases at V and 7 bases at J; junction bases unmatched: 5. CDR1 and CDR2 from the germline V gene are MNHEY and SVGAGI. The CDR3 loop spans 14 amino acids. The CDR3 bases are TGTGCCAGCAGGGGATACAGGGGGAATTCACCCCTCCACTTT. Its protein is CASRGYRGNSPLHF.

This CDR3 is CASRRTGTYGYTF. The CDR3 DNA reads as TGTGCCAGTAGACGGACAGGGACCTATGGCTACACCTTC. The V and J genes are TRBV19 and TRBJ1-2, with 8 bases lining up with TRBD1. The V gene's germline CDR1 is LNHDA and CDR2 SQIVND (reference sequence). J was trimmed by 4 bases and V by 6 bases; bases with no gene match: 4. The CDR3 is made up of 13 amino acids.

The V gene is TRBV24-1, the J gene TRBJ2-1, with D perhaps matching TRBD2 (6 bases). This CDR3 contains 16 residues. Germline V gene data show CDR1 as KGHDR and CDR2 as SFDVKD. V lost 2 bases and J 5 bases, leaving 15 bases between the germline ends. Here the CDR3 reads CATSDYVGGPNNEQFF. The CDR3 DNA follows: TGTGCCACCAGTGATTATGTGGGGGGTCCCAACAATGAGCAGTTCTTC.

V is TRBV11-3 and J is TRBJ2-1; TRBD2 matches 12 bases. Germline CDR1 is SGHNT and CDR2 is YENEEA. The J segment lost 8 bases and the V segment lost 3 bases, leaving 5 bases of the junction unmatched. The CDR3 loop spans 15 amino acids. In nucleotides, the CDR3 is TGTGCCAGCAGCTTGACTAGCGGGAGTAGGCATGAGCAGTTCTTC. Translation: CASSLTSGSRHEQFF.

There are a few counts of this clone. The chain uses TRBV7-9 and TRBJ2-5; a possible D gene is TRBD2 (6 bases). The CDR3 length is 12 residues. V gave up 4 bases and J gave up 5 bases, with 8 bases separating them. Germline V gives CDR1 SEHNR, CDR2 FQNEAQ (reference sequence). CDR3 in amino acids: CASSSSAETQYF. Here the CDR3 DNA reads TGTGCCAGCAGCTCTAGCGCGGAGACCCAGTACTTC.

The CDR3 coding sequence is TGCGCCAGCAGCTTGGCCGAAGCGGGCTTTAGGGACGAGCAGTACTTC. Its protein product is CASSLAEAGFRDEQYF. V is TRBV5-1 and J is TRBJ2-7; D may be TRBD2 (6 bases). Germline V gene sequence: CDR1 SGHRS, CDR2 YFSETQ. The CDR3 is made up of 16 amino acids. V was clipped by 0 bases and J by 5 bases, with 18 bases between them.

J is TRBJ1-2 and V is TRBV28; TRBD1 matches 7 bases. The CDR3 is 13 amino acids. Germline V gene lookup returns CDR1 MDHEN and CDR2 SYDVKM. Trimming took 3 bases from V and 7 from J; bases not matched to a gene: 5. CDR3: CASSFGAGGGYTF. The CDR3 DNA is TGTGCCAGCAGTTTCGGGGCAGGGGGTGGCTACACCTTC.

The chain is built from TRBV5-1 and TRBJ2-2, with 7 bases lining up with TRBD2. J gave up 4 bases and V 1 base, and 7 bases lay outside the gene matches. Germline loops: CDR1 SGHRS, CDR2 YFSETQ. This CDR3 is 16 amino acids long. CDR3 nucleotides: TGCGCCAGCAGCTTGTGGGCAGCGGGAATCACCGGGGAGCTGTTTTTT. This translates into CASSLWAAGITGELFF.

V usage is TRBV4-1 and J usage is TRBJ2-3, with 9 positions matching TRBD2. Trimming cost V 0 bases and J 7 bases; bases outside gene matches: 8. Germline CDR1 is MGHRA and CDR2 is YSYEKL. The CDR3 totals 16 residues. The CDR3 loop is CASSQEFAGGLYTQYF. The CDR3 DNA reads TGCGCCAGCAGCCAAGAGTTCGCGGGAGGGCTATATACGCAGTATTTT.

The gene calls are TRBV2 and TRBJ2-6; D not certain. The germline gives CDR1 SNHLY, CDR2 FYNNEI. The V end was cut by 6 bases, the J end by 0 bases, with 6 bases between. CDR3 length: 14 residues. In DNA, the CDR3 is TGTGCCAGCAGGTTTAGCTCTGGGGCCAACGTCCTGACTTTC. Amino acid sequence: CASRFSSGANVLTF.

The J gene is TRBJ2-7, the V gene TRBV4-3; weak D call: TRBD2 (7 bases). Germline CDR1 LGHNA, CDR2 YSLEER. This CDR3 has 17 residues. The V end was cut by 11 bases, the J end by 5 bases, with 31 bases between. This CDR3 is CARGGPPCRGAQDEQYF. The CDR3 DNA reads TGCGCCCGAGGCGGACCCCCCTGCCGGGGGGCGCAAGACGAGCAGTACTTC.

The chain joins TRBV7-2 to TRBJ1-5; D is possibly TRBD1 (5 bases). V lost 1 base and J lost 2, with 12 bases in between. The CDR3 has 16 residues. CDR1 and CDR2 from the germline V gene are SGHTA and FQGNSA. DNA of the CDR3: TGTGCCAGCAGCTTAGAGTCGGGGGATGGCAATCAGCCCCAGCATTTT. Its protein is CASSLESGDGNQPQHF.

CDR3 in amino acids: CASSSENTEAFF. The CDR3 nucleotides read TGTGCCAGCAGCTCAGAGAACACTGAAGCTTTCTTT. This chain joins TRBV5-6 and TRBJ1-1, with D uncertain. CDR1 SGHDT and CDR2 YYEEEE come from the germline V gene. This CDR3 is built from 12 residues. With 3 bases removed from V and 1 base from J, the gap between germline ends came to 4 bases.

This rearrangement joins TRBV7-8 to TRBJ1-2; D gene uncertain. The CDR3 runs 17 residues. V was clipped by 2 bases and J by 3 bases, with 19 bases between them. CDR1 and CDR2 (germline): SGHVS, FQNEAQ. CDR3 in DNA: TGTGCCAGCAGCTTATTCAACCGGGTTAACGGCCACTATGGCTACACCTTC. This codes for CASSLFNRVNGHYGYTF.

V gene TRBV24-1 combines with J gene TRBJ1-5, with D perhaps matching TRBD1 (6 bases). CDR3 size: 21 residues. Looked up from germline, CDR1 is KGHDR and CDR2 is SFDVKD. Trimming removed 4 bases from V and 0 bases from J, with 27 bases in between. CDR3 coding DNA: TGTGCCACCAGTGACCCCCCGTTGACAGGCGAAAATGGATATAGCAATCAGCCCCAGCATTTT. Translation gives CATSDPPLTGENGYSNQPQHF.

This clone was detected once. The V and J genes are TRBV24-1 and TRBJ2-2; 7 positions match TRBD1. V shed 9 bases and J 1 base; nucleotides not matched to a gene: 10. CDR1 is KGHDR, CDR2 SFDVKD, per germline. The CDR3 has 16 residues. CDR3 in DNA: TGTGCCACCCAAGGCGGACAGGCACTGAACACCGGGGAGCTGTTTTTT. It specifies CATQGGQALNTGELFF.

With respect to this clone: Other DNA sequences in this sample translate to the same CDR3. Written as DNA, the CDR3 is TGTGCCAGCAGCCAGGAGCGGGGTTCGAACACCGGGGAGCTGTTTTTT. Its translation is CASSQERGSNTGELFF. This chain connects TRBV4-2 to TRBJ2-2; TRBD2 matches at 7 bases. The V and J ends lost 3 bases and 0 bases, in that order; junction bases with no gene match: 4. Germline CDR1 is LGHNA and CDR2 is YNFKEQ. The CDR3 contains 16 residues.